A selection of T cell receptor beta chains follows, all from one sample in a study of beta chain features in type 1 diabetes. Only in-frame clones appear in the TCRdb table, and some are missing; sequencing was by immunoSEQ multiplex PCR. The data hold hundreds of thousands of clones, with 15% to 18% observed a single time. The sample taken for sequencing was naive CD4+ T cells from blood. Every receptor here comes from a man aged 18 to 35 in good health. The CDR3 runs from the conserved cysteine through the conserved F or W. A D gene is named only where the DNA matches it firmly. The size field is filled for only some rows; it gives once, few, many or a size class.

>TRBV18|TRBJ2-5|TRBD1|few
TGTGCCAGCTCACGACAGGGGGCGATCTACCAAGAGACCCAGTACTTC
CASSRQGAIYQETQYF
>TRBV7-3|TRBJ2-7|TRBD2|NA
TGTGCCAGCCCCCGTTCTAGCGGGGGGCCCTACGAGCAGTACTTC
CASPRSSGGPYEQYF
>TRBV27|TRBJ2-5|TRBD1|few
TGTGCCAGCAGTTTAACTGGTCGACAGGGAAAATCAGAGACCCAGTACTTC
CASSLTGRQGKSETQYF
>TRBV7-2|TRBJ2-7|NA|NA
TGTGCCAGCAGCCGAAGCGCCAGGGCGGCATACGAGCAGTACTTC
CASSRSARAAYEQYF
>TRBV5-1|TRBJ2-7|TRBD1|NA
TGCGCCAGCAGCGGACAGGGTGGATACGAGCAGTACTTC
CASSGQGGYEQYF
>TRBV2|TRBJ1-6|NA|few
TGTGCCAGCAGTTGGGGTCAAGCGAATTCACCCCTCCACTTT
CASSWGQANSPLHF
>TRBV28|TRBJ2-1|NA|NA
TGTGCCAGCGGGAGTGGGACGGTGACCTACAATGAGCAGTTCTTC
CASGSGTVTYNEQFF
>TRBV28|TRBJ2-7|TRBD1|NA
TGTGCCAGCAGTTTAGTAGGACAGGGGCGGTACGAGCAGTACTTC
CASSLVGQGRYEQYF
>TRBV7-2|TRBJ1-1|NA|NA
TGTGCCAGCAGCTTAGATTGGTCTGATGGCACTGAAGCTTTCTTT
CASSLDWSDGTEAFF
>TRBV7-6|TRBJ1-3|NA|few
TGTGCCAGCAGCCTGGGAGGGTCTGGAAACACCATATATTTT
CASSLGGSGNTIYF
>TRBV7-2|TRBJ1-1|NA|NA
TGTGCCAGCAGCACTCAGGGGATGTTGATCTTT
CASSTQGMLIF
>TRBV13|TRBJ2-7|TRBD1|few
TGTGCCAGCAGCTTAGGTGGGACAGGGGTGATCTACGAGCAGTACTTC
CASSLGGTGVIYEQYF
>TRBV7-9|TRBJ1-2|NA|NA
TGTGCCAGCAGCTTATTCCCTAGCCAGGGTGTAAGTGGCTACACCTTC
CASSLFPSQGVSGYTF
>TRBV10-3|TRBJ2-4|TRBD2|NA
TGTGCGGACTTGGGGGGGATTATAGCCAAAAACATTCAGTACTTC
CADLGGIIAKNIQYF
>TRBV7-2|TRBJ1-5|NA|few
TGTGCCAGCAGCCGGGACATCCAAAATCAGCCCCAGCATTTT
CASSRDIQNQPQHF
>TRBV27|TRBJ2-1|TRBD2|NA
TGTGCCAGCAGTTTAGCGGGGGGGCTTTACAATGAGCAGTTCTTC
CASSLAGGLYNEQFF
>TRBV19|TRBJ2-7|NA|NA
TGTGCCAGTAGTATGCTCGGGACTTCTTCCCCCTACGAGCAGTACTTC
CASSMLGTSSPYEQYF
>TRBV9|TRBJ1-1|NA|NA
TGTGCCAGCAGCGTAACCCCAGGGGCTCGTACTGAAGCTTTCTTT
CASSVTPGARTEAFF
>TRBV4-3|TRBJ1-3|TRBD1|NA
TGCGCCAGCAGCTTACATTCTCCGGGACAGTCGGTCAACACCATATATTTT
CASSLHSPGQSVNTIYF
>TRBV7-9|TRBJ1-6|NA|few
TGTGCCAGCAGCTTGGAGGGTAATTCACCCCTCCACTTT
CASSLEGNSPLHF
>TRBV5-1|TRBJ2-3|NA|few
TGCGCCAGCAGCGAATCGACACTTTCTTACACAGATACGCAGTATTTT
CASSESTLSYTDTQYF
>TRBV7-3|TRBJ1-1|NA|few
TGTGCCAGCAGCTTAAATGCGGGCTGGGACACTGAAGCTTTCTTT
CASSLNAGWDTEAFF
>TRBV5-4|TRBJ1-2|NA|once
TGTGCCAGCAGCTTGAGGGGGGTCGATGGCTACACCTTC
CASSLRGVDGYTF
>TRBV5-1|TRBJ1-1|NA|few
TGCGCCAGCAGCTTGGATGGAGGGGGTTACACTGAAGCTTTCTTT
CASSLDGGGYTEAFF
>TRBV7-8|TRBJ1-6|NA|few
TGTGCCAGCAGCATAAATTCACCCCTCCACTTT
CASSINSPLHF
>TRBV7-9|TRBJ2-3|NA|once
TGTGCCAGCAGCCCCGTCGGCACAGATACGCAGTATTTT
CASSPVGTDTQYF
>TRBV5-1|TRBJ2-1|TRBD2|few
TGCGCCAGCAGCTGGACTAGCGGGGGGAATGAGCAGTTCTTC
CASSWTSGGNEQFF
>TRBV4-3|TRBJ2-5|NA|NA
TGCGCCAGCAGCCAAGACAAGGGGGGACCGGAAGAGACCCAGTACTTC
CASSQDKGGPEETQYF
>TRBV14|TRBJ2-2|NA|NA
TGTGCCAGCAGCCAGTTAGGGTACACCGGGGAGCTGTTTTTT
CASSQLGYTGELFF
>TRBV18|TRBJ2-5|TRBD1|NA
TGTGCCAGCTCACCGGACAGGGCTGGAAAGACCCAGTACTTC
CASSPDRAGKTQYF
>TRBV2|TRBJ1-5|NA|NA
TGTGCCAGCAGTGTGGAGGGGGATAGCAATCAGCCCCAGCATTTT
CASSVEGDSNQPQHF
>TRBV6-5|TRBJ2-3|NA|few
TGTGCCAGCAGTTACGGGCCAGCCTCCGGAGATACGCAGTATTTT
CASSYGPASGDTQYF